This T cell receptor (beta chain) was identified during a study of cytomegalovirus exposure and HLA in healthy donors. Regarding the study as a whole: The presence/absence work took it that sequencing depth was about the same across donors. Researchers left out some V segments, among them TRBV6-2 and TRBV6-3, as indistinguishable.

To note about this clone: Its specificity is unknown.

In germline, CDR1 is SGHRS, CDR2 YFSETQ. The ends were cut back, 0 bases at V and 6 bases at J, with 15 bases in the middle. This CDR3 has 15 residues. The PCR had 60 Vbeta and 13 Jbeta primers. The method was immunoSEQ multiplex PCR; TCRdb's version includes in-frame clones alone and lacks a portion of them. Here the sample table reports 45,000 to 60,000 clones. The sequenced material came from PBMCs. V usage is TRBV5-1 and J usage is TRBJ1-2; possibly TRBD1 for D (5 bases). This sequence originates from a male donor in good health and CMV-seronegative. The CDR3, as DNA: TGCGCCAGCAGCTTGGCCGGCAGGGAGGAGAATGGCTACACCTTC. Translation gives CASSLAGREENGYTF.